The rows below give T cell receptor beta chains drawn from one sample of a study of blood T cell repertoires in COVID-19. Using immunoSEQ multiplex PCR, the repertoire was profiled, and TCRdb retains in-frame clones only, with some absent. The profile shows under 150,000 clones, 75% to 90% of them singletons. Sequenced material: peripheral blood. The receptor source for this set is a human donor in a cohort sampled during active COVID-19. CDR3s include the opening cysteine and the closing phenylalanine or tryptophan. A D gene is named only where the DNA matches it firmly. Some rows have no size entry. The others give once, few or many, or a class for an expanded clone.

abundance: .
v_gene: TRBV5-5
j_gene: TRBJ1-1
d_gene: .
CDR3nt: TGTGCCAGCAGCTTGTCAGGGCACACTGAAGCTTTCTTT
CDR3aa: CASSLSGHTEAFF

abundance: .
v_gene: TRBV2
j_gene: TRBJ1-5
d_gene: TRBD1
CDR3nt: TGTGCCAGCAGCCCGGGACAGGGGTTGGGTCAGCCCCAGCATTTT
CDR3aa: CASSPGQGLGQPQHF

abundance: .
v_gene: TRBV6-6
j_gene: TRBJ1-3
d_gene: TRBD1
CDR3nt: TGTGCCAGCAGCCCCCTGACAGGGTCTGGAAACACCATATATTTT
CDR3aa: CASSPLTGSGNTIYF

abundance: .
v_gene: TRBV4-2
j_gene: TRBJ1-2
d_gene: TRBD1
CDR3nt: TGTGCCAGCAGCCAAGGGGGACAGGCCTATGGCTACACCTTC
CDR3aa: CASSQGGQAYGYTF

abundance: .
v_gene: TRBV15
j_gene: TRBJ1-5
d_gene: .
CDR3nt: TGTGCCACCAGCAGAGATAGGTTACAGCTCGACCCCACTAATCAGCCCCAGCATTTT
CDR3aa: CATSRDRLQLDPTNQPQHF

abundance: few
v_gene: TRBV2
j_gene: TRBJ2-3
d_gene: .
CDR3nt: TGTGCCAGCCGCTTGGTTGGGCAGCGCACAGATACGCAGTATTTT
CDR3aa: CASRLVGQRTDTQYF

abundance: .
v_gene: TRBV6-2/TRBV6-3
j_gene: TRBJ1-2
d_gene: .
CDR3nt: TGTGCCAGCAGTTATTTCCTCCCGGATGGCTACACCTTC
CDR3aa: CASSYFLPDGYTF

abundance: .
v_gene: TRBV11-2
j_gene: TRBJ1-4
d_gene: .
CDR3nt: TGTGCCAGCAGCTCCACGACAGCCACAACTAATGAAAAACTGTTTTTT
CDR3aa: CASSSTTATTNEKLFF

abundance: .
v_gene: TRBV10-2
j_gene: TRBJ1-4
d_gene: .
CDR3nt: TGCGCCAGCACCGGGGGGGGAGAGAGTGAAAAACTGTTTTTT
CDR3aa: CASTGGGESEKLFF

abundance: .
v_gene: TRBV7-3
j_gene: TRBJ2-3
d_gene: .
CDR3nt: TGTGCCAGCAGCGCAACTAGCTCTGGCAAGCTAGGCACAGATACGCAGTATTTT
CDR3aa: CASSATSSGKLGTDTQYF

abundance: .
v_gene: TRBV6-6
j_gene: TRBJ1-5
d_gene: .
CDR3nt: TGTGCCAGCAGTTTGGACACTTCCAATCAGCCCCAGCATTTT
CDR3aa: CASSLDTSNQPQHF

abundance: .
v_gene: TRBV5-4
j_gene: TRBJ2-7
d_gene: .
CDR3nt: TGTGCCAGCAGCTTGGGTCGGCTTGGGGCAACCTACGAGCAGTACTTC
CDR3aa: CASSLGRLGATYEQYF

abundance: .
v_gene: TRBV6-6
j_gene: TRBJ1-2
d_gene: .
CDR3nt: TGTGCCAGCAGTTATTCGGCCCGGGGAGGCTACACCTTC
CDR3aa: CASSYSARGGYTF

abundance: once
v_gene: TRBV27
j_gene: TRBJ1-4
d_gene: TRBD1
CDR3nt: TGTGCCAGCAGTTCACCCGGGCGGACAGGGGGTGGAGGAGGCGAAAAACTGTTTTTT
CDR3aa: CASSSPGRTGGGGGEKLFF

abundance: .
v_gene: TRBV18
j_gene: TRBJ1-3
d_gene: TRBD1
CDR3nt: TGTGCCAGCTCAGCCCTAGACGGGACAGGGGTTTTCTCCTCTGGAAACACCATATATTTT
CDR3aa: CASSALDGTGVFSSGNTIYF

abundance: .
v_gene: TRBV6-2/TRBV6-3
j_gene: TRBJ1-4
d_gene: .
CDR3nt: TGTGCCAGCAGTTACTGGAGGAATGAAAAACTGTTTTTT
CDR3aa: CASSYWRNEKLFF

abundance: .
v_gene: TRBV29-1
j_gene: TRBJ2-7
d_gene: .
CDR3nt: TGCAGCGTTGTGAAAACAGGACCCTCCTACGAGCAGTACTTC
CDR3aa: CSVVKTGPSYEQYF

abundance: .
v_gene: TRBV11-2
j_gene: TRBJ2-2
d_gene: .
CDR3nt: TGTGCCAGCAGCCCATCCGCGCGGGTCACCGGGGAGCTGTTTTTT
CDR3aa: CASSPSARVTGELFF

abundance: .
v_gene: TRBV4-1
j_gene: TRBJ2-1
d_gene: TRBD2
CDR3nt: TGCGCCAGCAGCCAAGATAGGACTAGTCCGTTCTTC
CDR3aa: CASSQDRTSPFF

abundance: .
v_gene: TRBV7-6
j_gene: TRBJ2-5
d_gene: TRBD1
CDR3nt: TGTGCCAGCAGCGCCGAACAGGGGTCTTTAGAGACCCAGTACTTC
CDR3aa: CASSAEQGSLETQYF

abundance: .
v_gene: TRBV27
j_gene: TRBJ2-2
d_gene: .
CDR3nt: TGTGCCAGCAGTTTATCGTCGGTCGGGGAGCTGTTTTTT
CDR3aa: CASSLSSVGELFF

abundance: .
v_gene: TRBV5-1
j_gene: TRBJ2-5
d_gene: TRBD2
CDR3nt: TGCGCCAGCAGCCGTAGCGGGGGTAAACAAGAGACCCAGTACTTC
CDR3aa: CASSRSGGKQETQYF

abundance: .
v_gene: TRBV2
j_gene: TRBJ2-7
d_gene: TRBD2
CDR3nt: TGTGCCAGCAGTGAGGCTAGCGGCTATTACGAGCAGTACTTC
CDR3aa: CASSEASGYYEQYF

abundance: .
v_gene: TRBV6-6
j_gene: TRBJ1-4
d_gene: TRBD1
CDR3nt: TGTGCCAGCAGGGACAGGGTGGGTGAAAAACTGTTTTTT
CDR3aa: CASRDRVGEKLFF

abundance: few
v_gene: TRBV5-4
j_gene: TRBJ2-2
d_gene: .
CDR3nt: TGTGCCAGCAGCACGGGTAGCGCGAACACCGGGGAGCTGTTTTTT
CDR3aa: CASSTGSANTGELFF

abundance: .
v_gene: TRBV30
j_gene: TRBJ1-4
d_gene: TRBD1
CDR3nt: TGTGCCTGGAGTGTTCCGACAGGGGGAGGGGAAAAACTGTTTTTT
CDR3aa: CAWSVPTGGGEKLFF

abundance: .
v_gene: TRBV7-8
j_gene: TRBJ2-1
d_gene: TRBD1
CDR3nt: TGTGCCAGCAGAAAACAGGGGGACTCCTACAATGAGCAGTTCTTC
CDR3aa: CASRKQGDSYNEQFF

abundance: .
v_gene: TRBV5-1
j_gene: TRBJ1-1
d_gene: .
CDR3nt: TGCGCCAGCAGCTTGGAGGGGATCGGCACTGAAGCTTTCTTT
CDR3aa: CASSLEGIGTEAFF

abundance: .
v_gene: TRBV6-5
j_gene: TRBJ1-1
d_gene: TRBD1
CDR3nt: TGTGCCAGCCAAGGGGACAGGGGGGTTTGGACTGAAGCTTTCTTT
CDR3aa: CASQGDRGVWTEAFF

abundance: .
v_gene: TRBV27
j_gene: TRBJ2-3
d_gene: .
CDR3nt: TGTGCCAGCAGTTTAACGGGACTCCAAACAAAGACAGATACGCAGTATTTT
CDR3aa: CASSLTGLQTKTDTQYF

abundance: .
v_gene: TRBV25-1
j_gene: TRBJ2-5
d_gene: .
CDR3nt: TGTGCCAGCGCCCTGCGGGGCGGAGAGACCCAGTACTTC
CDR3aa: CASALRGGETQYF

abundance: .
v_gene: TRBV9
j_gene: TRBJ1-2
d_gene: .
CDR3nt: TGTGCCAGCAGCAACTCCTATGGCTACACCTTC
CDR3aa: CASSNSYGYTF

abundance: .
v_gene: TRBV20-1
j_gene: TRBJ2-1
d_gene: TRBD2
CDR3nt: TGCAGTGCTAGTCACGGGACTAGCGGGGCCAATGAGCAGTTCTTC
CDR3aa: CSASHGTSGANEQFF

abundance: .
v_gene: TRBV7-2
j_gene: TRBJ2-7
d_gene: TRBD1
CDR3nt: TGTGCCAGCAGCTTAGATCTTTTCGGGGACAGGGACTACGAGCAGTACTTC
CDR3aa: CASSLDLFGDRDYEQYF

abundance: .
v_gene: TRBV6-4
j_gene: TRBJ2-1
d_gene: .
CDR3nt: TGTGCCAGCAGTGCCGTGGACTGGTCTGAGCAGTTCTTC
CDR3aa: CASSAVDWSEQFF

abundance: .
v_gene: TRBV30
j_gene: TRBJ2-7
d_gene: .
CDR3nt: TGTGCCTGGAGTTGTGGCCCCTTCGGAGCCTACGAGCAGTACTTC
CDR3aa: CAWSCGPFGAYEQYF

abundance: .
v_gene: TRBV28
j_gene: TRBJ1-4
d_gene: .
CDR3nt: TGTGCCAGCAGTAGCCGGGTTTCAACTAATGAAAAACTGTTTTTT
CDR3aa: CASSSRVSTNEKLFF

abundance: .
v_gene: TRBV6-1
j_gene: TRBJ1-6
d_gene: TRBD1
CDR3nt: TGTGCCAGCAGTGAGTGGGGACAGGCAAATTCACCCCTCCACTTT
CDR3aa: CASSEWGQANSPLHF

abundance: .
v_gene: TRBV9
j_gene: TRBJ2-2
d_gene: TRBD2
CDR3nt: TGTGCCAGCAGCCCATACCGACTAGCAACCGGGGAGCTGTTTTTT
CDR3aa: CASSPYRLATGELFF

abundance: .
v_gene: TRBV5-4
j_gene: TRBJ2-2
d_gene: TRBD1
CDR3nt: TGTGCCAGCAGGCTGGACAGGGATGATACCGGGGAGCTGTTTTTT
CDR3aa: CASRLDRDDTGELFF

abundance: .
v_gene: TRBV5-5
j_gene: TRBJ2-7
d_gene: .
CDR3nt: TGTGCCAGCAGCTTGGGAGACGAGCAGTACTTC
CDR3aa: CASSLGDEQYF

abundance: .
v_gene: TRBV18
j_gene: TRBJ1-4
d_gene: TRBD1
CDR3nt: TGTGCCAGCTCGCCGACAGGGGGAACTAATGAAAAACTGTTTTTT
CDR3aa: CASSPTGGTNEKLFF

abundance: once
v_gene: TRBV28
j_gene: TRBJ2-3
d_gene: TRBD1
CDR3nt: TGTGCCATCACGCGGGCGGGGGACAGGGTTGCAGATACGCAGTATTTT
CDR3aa: CAITRAGDRVADTQYF

abundance: .
v_gene: TRBV6-6
j_gene: TRBJ1-3
d_gene: .
CDR3nt: TGTGCCAGCAGCTCATCAGGGGCTGGAAACACCATATATTTT
CDR3aa: CASSSSGAGNTIYF

abundance: .
v_gene: TRBV7-2
j_gene: TRBJ2-7
d_gene: .
CDR3nt: TGTGCCAGCAGCTTAAGGGGACACTCCTACGAGCAGTACTTC
CDR3aa: CASSLRGHSYEQYF

abundance: .
v_gene: TRBV18
j_gene: TRBJ2-2
d_gene: .
CDR3nt: TGTGCCAGCTCAGTCCCAGGAGGGGAGCTGTTTTTT
CDR3aa: CASSVPGGELFF

abundance: .
v_gene: TRBV6-5
j_gene: TRBJ2-7
d_gene: TRBD2
CDR3nt: TGTGCCAGCGTAAGGGTGCGGGGGGGGGAGCAGTACTTC
CDR3aa: CASVRVRGGEQYF

abundance: .
v_gene: TRBV27
j_gene: TRBJ2-1
d_gene: TRBD2
CDR3nt: TGTGCCAGCAGTGCCGGGACTAGCGGTACGAATGAGCAGTTCTTC
CDR3aa: CASSAGTSGTNEQFF

abundance: few
v_gene: TRBV5-1
j_gene: TRBJ2-1
d_gene: TRBD1
CDR3nt: TGCGCCAGCAGGATGGGACAGGGGGCGCGGGATGAGCAGTTCTTC
CDR3aa: CASRMGQGARDEQFF

abundance: .
v_gene: TRBV5-5
j_gene: TRBJ2-1
d_gene: .
CDR3nt: TGTGCCAGCAGCATCGGCGGACACAGGATCTATTCCTACAATGAGCAGTTCTTC
CDR3aa: CASSIGGHRIYSYNEQFF